The 25 T cell receptor beta chains presented below share a single source sample, sequenced in a study of beta chain features in type 1 diabetes. Study-level points and caveats: Significant though moderate, a shortening of TCRB CDR3s appeared in all four CD4+ subsets of Type 1 diabetes patients.

These receptors have no identified antigens. Expressed TCRB transcripts were sequenced after all isolated RNA was converted to cDNA. Method: immunoSEQ multiplex PCR; TCRdb's copy keeps in-frame clones and lacks some. Altogether fewer than 400,000 clones are present, 9.3% being singletons, with the ten largest covering around 1%. Sequencing input: central memory CD4+ T cells from blood. The receptors come from a man aged 25-45 years with type 1 diabetes.

This clone occurred a few times. The chain couples TRBV4-1 to TRBJ2-1, with D possibly being TRBD2 (6 bases). The CDR3 contains 18 residues. Deletions cut 4 bases from V and 0 bases from J, with 19 bases between. CDR1 MGHRA and CDR2 YSYEKL come from the germline V gene. The CDR3 DNA follows: TGCGCCAGCAGCCTACAAGGAGGAGGGGAGAGCTCCTACAATGAGCAGTTCTTC. Its protein is CASSLQGGGESSYNEQFF.

This clone was picked up many times. This chain uses TRBV6-6 with TRBJ2-3; maybe TRBD1 (6 bases). CDR1 and CDR2 from the germline V gene are MNHNY and SVGAGI (reference sequence). The length of the CDR3 is 15 residues. Between the trimmed V and J ends, which lost 5 bases and 1 base, there was a span of 13 bases. The CDR3 spells CASSATSGGTDTQYF. The DNA of the CDR3 is TGTGCCAGCAGTGCGACATCAGGGGGCACAGATACGCAGTATTTT.

This clone was counted a single time. This chain links TRBV27 with TRBJ2-1; 11 bases fit TRBD1. This CDR3 region has 13 residues. V lost 6 bases, J lost 6 bases, and 1 base stayed unmatched. Germline CDR1 is MNHEY and CDR2 is SMNVEV (reference sequence). The CDR3 loop reads CASRGQGGNEQFF. The CDR3 DNA reads TGTGCCAGCAGGGGACAGGGGGGCAATGAGCAGTTCTTC.

The CDR3 sequence: CASSPADSLVNEQFF. The CDR3 DNA is TGTGCCAGTAGTCCAGCGGACAGCCTTGTCAATGAGCAGTTCTTC. V usage is TRBV19 and J usage is TRBJ2-1; TRBD1 might be the D (6 bases). V was shortened by 5 bases and J by 6 bases, with 17 bases between the two germline ends. Germline CDR1 is LNHDA and CDR2 is SQIVND (reference sequence). This CDR3 spans 15 amino acids.

The genes are TRBV4-2 and TRBJ2-5, with 7 bases that match TRBD1. With 5 bases clipped from V and 5 bases from J, the junction kept 11 bases outside the gene matches. The CDR3 is 15 residues long. The germline V gene has CDR1 LGHNA and CDR2 YNFKEQ. CDR3 sequence (DNA): TGTGCCAGCAGCTACCAGGGGACAGTAGGCGAGACCCAGTACTTC. This gives the protein CASSYQGTVGETQYF.

This clone was recorded a few times. The chain employs TRBV28 and TRBJ2-3, with D unresolved. CDR1 MDHEN and CDR2 SYDVKM come from the germline V gene. V lost 3 bases, J lost 6 bases, and 13 bases lay in between. This CDR3 has 14 amino acids. The CDR3 region is CASSFRNWQDTQYF. The CDR3 DNA is TGTGCCAGCAGTTTTCGGAACTGGCAGGATACGCAGTATTTT.

This clone was picked up a small number of times. The chain joins TRBV2 to TRBJ2-5; no clear D gene. The CDR3 length is 14 residues. V was shortened by 1 base and J by 2 bases, with 8 bases between the two germline ends. Germline V gene sequence: CDR1 SNHLY, CDR2 FYNNEI. The CDR3 loop reads CASSEEVQQETQYF. In DNA form, the CDR3 reads TGTGCCAGCAGTGAAGAGGTGCAGCAAGAGACCCAGTACTTC.

The chain carries TRBV5-1 and TRBJ1-3; D may be TRBD1 (6 bases). V was trimmed by 7 bases and J by 0 bases, leaving 17 bases between them. The CDR3 runs to 16 residues. CDR1 and CDR2 (germline): SGHRS, YFSETQ. The CDR3 protein is CASRKGTQSSGNTIYF. As DNA, the CDR3 is TGCGCCAGCCGAAAGGGGACACAGAGCTCTGGAAACACCATATATTTT.

Only a few counts were recorded for this clone. This specimen includes other DNA sequences encoding the same CDR3. V usage is TRBV10-3 and J usage is TRBJ2-7; D is ambiguous. Germline CDR1 is ENHRY and CDR2 is SYGVKD. Between the trimmed V and J ends, which lost 0 bases and 1 base, there was a span of 4 bases. The CDR3 runs to 13 residues. The CDR3 reads CAISESGSYEQYF. The CDR3 nucleotides are TGTGCCATCAGTGAGTCGGGGTCCTACGAGCAGTACTTC.

V usage is TRBV2 and J usage is TRBJ1-4, with D perhaps TRBD1 (5 bases). The CDR3 spans 12 residues. V was clipped by 5 bases and J by 10 bases, with 11 bases between them. CDR1 SNHLY and CDR2 FYNNEI come from the germline V gene. The CDR3 is CASSPDTGKLFF. The CDR3 region has the DNA TGTGCCAGCAGTCCGGACACTGGAAAACTGTTTTTT.

The sample holds a few counts of this clone. The V gene is TRBV2, the J gene TRBJ2-1; the match to TRBD2 covers 8 bases. This CDR3 is 14 amino acids long. The V gene's germline CDR1 is SNHLY and CDR2 FYNNEI. Trimming removed 8 bases from V and 4 bases from J; junction bases left unmatched: 7. This CDR3 is CASRGTSRYNEQFF. The CDR3 coding sequence is TGTGCCAGCCGTGGGACTAGTCGGTACAATGAGCAGTTCTTC.

This clone occurred many times. The rearrangement links TRBV4-1 to TRBJ1-2; no reliable D call. CDR1 and CDR2 from the germline V gene are MGHRA and YSYEKL. CDR3 length equals 14 residues. The V and J ends lost 1 base and 0 bases respectively, with 6 bases between them. The CDR3 loop reads CASSQGPANYGYTF. Here the CDR3 DNA reads TGCGCCAGCAGCCAAGGTCCGGCTAACTATGGCTACACCTTC.

This clone was seen a few times. The chain carries TRBV11-2 and TRBJ1-5, with D tentatively TRBD1 (5 bases). The CDR3 extends over 13 amino acids. CDR1 is SGHAT and CDR2 is FQNNGV in the germline V gene. Trimming shortened V by 0 bases and J by 9 bases, and 9 bases separated the two germline ends. In nucleotides, the CDR3 is TGTGCCAGCAGCTTAGAGGATCAGGGGCCCCAGCATTTT. Its translation is CASSLEDQGPQHF.

This clone was picked up a small number of times. The CDR3 nucleotides read TGTGCCAGCAGCTTGCGAGGGGACAATGAGCAGTTCTTC. Translating gives CASSLRGDNEQFF. The chain couples TRBV7-8 to TRBJ2-1; D is possibly TRBD1 or TRBD2 (5 bases each). Germline CDR1 reads SGHVS; CDR2 reads FQNEAQ. Trimming shortened V by 3 bases and J by 5 bases, and 8 bases separated the two germline ends. CDR3 length equals 13 residues.

This clone turned up a few times. The gene calls are TRBV4-3 and TRBJ2-5; 11 bases are a match to TRBD1. The CDR3 covers 16 residues. Trimming cost V 4 bases and J 2 bases; bases outside gene matches: 6. CDR1 and CDR2 (germline): LGHNA, YSLEER. The CDR3 reads CASSRGTGGGQETQYF. The CDR3 coding sequence is TGCGCCAGCAGCCGCGGGACAGGGGGAGGGCAAGAGACCCAGTACTTC.

This clone has only a few counts. V and J are TRBV4-3 and TRBJ1-4; no clear D gene. The CDR3 sequence is 13 residues long. V shed 0 bases and J shed 7 bases, with 6 bases lying between them. Germline-derived CDR1 and CDR2 are LGHNA and YSLEER. Written as DNA, the CDR3 is TGCGCCAGCAGCCAAGATACGGGTGAAAAACTGTTTTTT. Translated: CASSQDTGEKLFF.

This clone was picked up a small number of times. The genes are TRBV2 and TRBJ1-2, with no clear D. The CDR3 runs to 15 residues. The ends were cut back, 0 bases at V and 6 bases at J, with 14 bases in the middle. Germline CDR1 and CDR2: SNHLY and FYNNEI. The CDR3 DNA reads as TGTGCCAGCAGTGAAGCGCAAGGGAAGCAGAATGGCTACACCTTC. It yields the protein CASSEAQGKQNGYTF.

This clone was found a few times. The chain recombines TRBV19 with TRBJ1-1; possible D gene TRBD1, 6 bases. CDR1 and CDR2 from the germline V gene are LNHDA and SQIVND (reference sequence). CDR3 length equals 13 residues. V was shortened by 4 bases and J by 4 bases, with 10 bases between the two germline ends. CDR3 in DNA: TGTGCCAGTAGTAAGCAGGGGACCACTGAAGCTTTCTTT. Its protein is CASSKQGTTEAFF.

CDR3 protein: CASSQGGAEADTQYF. The CDR3 coding sequence is TGCGCCAGCAGCCAAGGGGGGGCCGAGGCAGATACGCAGTATTTT. The J gene is TRBJ2-3, the V gene TRBV4-3; the D call may be TRBD1 or TRBD2 (6 bases each). Per the germline V gene, CDR1 is LGHNA and CDR2 is YSLEER. V gave up 1 base and J gave up 4 bases, with 12 bases separating them. The CDR3 is made up of 15 amino acids.

This clone was seen a handful of times. The V call is TRBV11-2, the J call TRBJ2-2; possible D gene TRBD2, 6 bases. The CDR3 is 15 amino acids. Trimming removed 5 bases from V and 0 bases from J, with 10 bases in between. Germline assignment: CDR1 SGHAT and CDR2 FQNNGV. CDR3 nucleotide sequence: TGTGCCAGCAGCACAAGACTAGCGAACACCGGGGAGCTGTTTTTT. It translates to CASSTRLANTGELFF.

In this sample, this clone turned up a few times. The V and J genes are TRBV6-5 and TRBJ1-2; D not resolved. V lost 5 bases and J 8 bases, leaving 9 bases between the germline ends. The CDR3 extends over 11 amino acids. Germline V lookup: CDR1 MNHEY, CDR2 SVGAGI. CDR3 protein: CASSSIGGYTF. The CDR3 DNA reads TGTGCCAGCAGTAGTATTGGCGGCTACACCTTC.

Only a few counts were recorded for this clone. The genes are TRBV7-6 and TRBJ1-2; no clear D gene. The CDR3 is 15 residues long. Germline CDR1 SGHVS, CDR2 FNYEAQ. Trimming removed 5 bases from V and 0 bases from J, with 13 bases in between. The CDR3 reads CASSPDSGTNYGYTF. In DNA, the CDR3 is TGTGCCAGCAGCCCCGACTCCGGGACTAACTATGGCTACACCTTC. Looking up the rest from reference TRBV7-6 and TRBJ1-2 gives the full variable domain: GAGVSQSPRYKVTKRGQDVALRCDPISGHVSLYWYRQALGQGPEFLTYFNYEAQQDKSGLPNDRFSAERPEGSISTLTIQRTEQRDSAMYRCASSPDSGTNYGYTFGSGTRLTVV.

In its sample, this clone was seen a few times. This chain connects TRBV7-9 to TRBJ2-7; D gene ambiguous. Germline CDR1 and CDR2: SEHNR and FQNEAQ (reference sequence). The CDR3 totals 11 residues. V gave up 5 bases and J gave up 3 bases, with 5 bases separating them. CDR3 sequence (DNA): TGTGCCAGCAGCAACAACTACGAGCAGTACTTC. It codes for CASSNNYEQYF.

This clone has more than one count but fewer than ten. The chain links TRBV28 to TRBJ2-1; 7 nucleotides agree with TRBD1. Germline V gives CDR1 MDHEN, CDR2 SYDVKM. V lost 7 bases and J lost 3; bases outside the gene matches: 9. The length of the CDR3 is 15 residues. CDR3 sequence reads: CASTKDRVSYNEQFF. CDR3 coding DNA: TGTGCCAGCACCAAAGACAGGGTCAGCTACAATGAGCAGTTCTTC. Full variable domain (remainder filled in from reference TRBV28 and TRBJ2-1): DVKVTQSSRYLVKRTGEKVFLECVQDMDHENMFWYRQDPGLGLRLIYFSYDVKMKEKGDIPEGYSVSREKKERFSLILESASTNQTSMYLCASTKDRVSYNEQFFGPGTRLTVL.

CDR3 sequence (DNA): TGTGCCAGCAGCTTCAGCCCTCTAGCTAACTATGGCTACACCTTC. Encoded protein: CASSFSPLANYGYTF. The chain recombines TRBV11-2 with TRBJ1-2, with no clear D. This CDR3 is 15 amino acids long. Looked up from germline, CDR1 is SGHAT and CDR2 is FQNNGV. Deletions cut 3 bases from V and 0 bases from J, with 11 bases between.